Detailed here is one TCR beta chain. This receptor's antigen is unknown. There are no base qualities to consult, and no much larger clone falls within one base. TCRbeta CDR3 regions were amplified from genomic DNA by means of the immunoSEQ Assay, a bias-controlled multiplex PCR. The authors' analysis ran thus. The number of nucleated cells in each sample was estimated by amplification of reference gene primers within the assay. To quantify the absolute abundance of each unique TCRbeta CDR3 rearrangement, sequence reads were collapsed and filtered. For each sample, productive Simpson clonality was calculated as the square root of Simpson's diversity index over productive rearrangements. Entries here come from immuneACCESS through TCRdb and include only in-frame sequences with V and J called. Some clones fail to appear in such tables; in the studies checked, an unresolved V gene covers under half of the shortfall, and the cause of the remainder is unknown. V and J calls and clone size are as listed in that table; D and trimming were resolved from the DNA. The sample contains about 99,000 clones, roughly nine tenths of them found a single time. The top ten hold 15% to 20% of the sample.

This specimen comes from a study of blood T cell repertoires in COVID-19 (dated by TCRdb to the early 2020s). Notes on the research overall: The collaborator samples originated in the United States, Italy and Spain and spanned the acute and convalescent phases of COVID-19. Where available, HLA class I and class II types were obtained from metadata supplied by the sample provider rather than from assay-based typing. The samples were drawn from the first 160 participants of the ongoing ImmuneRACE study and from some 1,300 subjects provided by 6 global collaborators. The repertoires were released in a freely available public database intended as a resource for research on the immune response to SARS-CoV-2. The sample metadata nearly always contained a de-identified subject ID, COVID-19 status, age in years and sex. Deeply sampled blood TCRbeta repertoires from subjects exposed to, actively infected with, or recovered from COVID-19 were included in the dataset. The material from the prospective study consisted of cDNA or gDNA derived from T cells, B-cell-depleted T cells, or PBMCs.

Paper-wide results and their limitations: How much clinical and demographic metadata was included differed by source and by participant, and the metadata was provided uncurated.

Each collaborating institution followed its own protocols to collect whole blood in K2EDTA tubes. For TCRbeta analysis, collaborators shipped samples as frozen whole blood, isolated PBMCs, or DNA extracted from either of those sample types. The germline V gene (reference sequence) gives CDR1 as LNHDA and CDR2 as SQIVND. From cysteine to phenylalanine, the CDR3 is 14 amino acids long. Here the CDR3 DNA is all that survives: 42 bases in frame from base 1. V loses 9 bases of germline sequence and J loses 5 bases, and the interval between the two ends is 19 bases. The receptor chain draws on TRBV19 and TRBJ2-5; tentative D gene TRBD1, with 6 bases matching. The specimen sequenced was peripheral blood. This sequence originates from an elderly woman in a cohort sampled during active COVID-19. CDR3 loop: CASSGARGAETQYF. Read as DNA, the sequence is TGTGCCAGCTCAGGGGCTAGGGGTGCGGAGACCCAGTACTTC.